This TCR beta chain was obtained from a study of cytomegalovirus exposure and HLA in healthy donors. In the PCR, 60 Vbeta and 13 Jbeta primers were used. The method was immunoSEQ multiplex PCR; TCRdb's version includes in-frame clones alone and lacks a portion of them. This table holds approximately 140,000 clones, around 72% found once. CDR3 length: 16 residues. The germline V gene encodes CDR1 SGHRS and CDR2 YFSETQ. V gave up 4 bases and J gave up 0 bases; unmatched junction bases: 5. V gene TRBV5-1 combines with J gene TRBJ2-2, with 8 bases lining up with TRBD1. This sequence originates from a woman in her thirties or forties in good health and CMV-seronegative. Sample: PBMCs. The CDR3 is CASSPGTGTNTGELFF. Here the CDR3 DNA reads TGCGCCAGCAGCCCCGGGACAGGAACGAACACCGGGGAGCTGTTTTTT.